This note documents a single T cell receptor beta chain sequence. The data were obtained in a study of T cell changes during pregnancy in multiple sclerosis. Some clones are missing from TCRdb's copy, which holds only in-frame ones; the method was immunoSEQ multiplex PCR. The data contain tens of thousands of clones, around 90% of them singletons. V was clipped by 2 bases and J by 2 bases, with 20 bases between them. The CDR3 length is 18 residues. The germline V gene encodes CDR1 LGHNA and CDR2 YSLEER. The rearrangement joins TRBV4-3 to TRBJ2-3, with D possibly matching TRBD2 (5 bases). Source: peripheral blood, taken in the third trimester of pregnancy. The sequence came from a female donor with multiple sclerosis, enrolled in a pregnancy study. CDR3 bases: TGCGCCAGCAGCCAACGGCACCGAGCGGTAGGACTCACAGATACGCAGTATTTT. Protein sequence: CASSQRHRAVGLTDTQYF.